The 29 T cell receptor beta chains given below trace back to one sample, sequenced in a study of CD8 T cells in ankylosing spondylitis (dated by TCRdb to about 2017). No cognate antigen is known for these TCRs. Points the paper makes about the study in general: Blood from ankylosing spondylitis patients appeared to be characterized by a TCR beta motif made up of several highly homologous amino acid variants.

Library construction relied on 5' RACE. Sequencing was carried out with an Illumina HiSeq 2500. TCRdb took the public reads, trimmed them with fastp at Q25, ran MiXCR for clone calling and kept in-frame beta chains. Duplicate CDR3 protein sequences are folded into a single record with the most common DNA and genes. Recorded for this sample are 450,000 or so distinct CDR3 sequences; around 26% of them occurred a single time. The ten most abundant clones make up about 0.89% of the sample. The material sequenced was blood, either unsorted or a sorted T cell fraction (not recorded which). These receptors came from a male donor with ankylosing spondylitis.

V and J are TRBV29-1 and TRBJ2-1, with 7 bases matching TRBD2. CDR3 size: 18 residues. J lost 0 bases, V lost 0 bases, and 11 bases had no gene match. CDR1 SQVTM and CDR2 ANQGSEA come from the germline V gene. For the CDR3, the DNA is TGCAGCGTTGAAGATTGGAGCGGGACCTTAAGCTCCTACAATGAGCAGTTCTTC. This encodes CSVEDWSGTLSSYNEQFF.

This clonotype was counted once. The chain employs TRBV6-1 and TRBJ2-1, with D possibly being TRBD2 (5 bases). The CDR3 sequence is 14 residues long. From germline, CDR1 is MNHNS and CDR2 SASEGT. Trimming took 7 bases from V and 6 from J, leaving 16 bases between them. The DNA of the CDR3 is TGTGCCAGCAAGTCGGGCGGGCGACCCAATGAGCAGTTCTTC. Its protein product is CASKSGGRPNEQFF.

This clonotype was seen a handful of times. This chain uses TRBV15 with TRBJ2-3; 10 nucleotides align to TRBD2. CDR1 LNHNV and CDR2 YYDKDF come from the germline V gene (reference sequence). This CDR3 contains 16 residues. The V segment lost 0 bases and the J segment 6 bases; nucleotides outside the gene matches: 6. The CDR3 protein is CATSRDLGTSVDTQYF. DNA for the CDR3: TGTGCCACCAGCAGAGATCTTGGGACTAGCGTCGATACGCAGTATTTT.

This clonotype was observed a handful of times. The chain joins TRBV20-1 to TRBJ1-1; D is possibly TRBD1 (5 bases). Trimming left V 5 bases short and J 5 bases short, with 21 bases between. Germline V gene sequence: CDR1 DFQATT, CDR2 SNEGSKA (reference sequence). This CDR3 contains 15 residues. The CDR3: CSAPFQGVSKTEAFF. The CDR3 DNA follows: TGCAGTGCTCCGTTTCAAGGGGTCTCCAAGACTGAAGCTTTCTTT.

This clonotype has only a few counts. V gene TRBV7-2 combines with J gene TRBJ2-2; no clear D. The CDR3 runs 14 residues. V gave up 5 bases and J gave up 4 bases, with 11 bases separating them. CDR1 is SGHTA and CDR2 is FQGNSA in the germline V gene. CDR3 in DNA: TGTGCCAGCAGCATGGTCCCGACCACCGGGGAGCTGTTTTTT. This sequence encodes CASSMVPTTGELFF.

In this sample, this clonotype turned up a few times. CDR3: CASSLGGTSGHSYNEQFF. The DNA for the CDR3 is TGTGCCAGCAGCTTAGGAGGGACTAGCGGGCACTCCTACAATGAGCAGTTCTTC. The V and J genes are TRBV11-2 and TRBJ2-1; the match to TRBD2 covers 12 bases. Per germline, CDR1 SGHAT and CDR2 FQNNGV. This CDR3 is 18 amino acids long. Trimming cost V 1 base and J 0 bases; bases outside gene matches: 4.

The sample holds a few counts of this clonotype. The chain uses TRBV19 and TRBJ2-1; no firm D call. CDR3 length equals 11 residues. Germline lookup yields CDR1 LNHDA and CDR2 SQIVND (reference sequence). The V end was cut by 2 bases, the J end by 7 bases, with 3 bases between. CDR3 DNA sequence: TGTGCCAGTAGTATAACAAATGAGCAGTTCTTC. This gives the protein CASSITNEQFF. Full variable domain (missing parts from reference TRBV19 and TRBJ2-1): DGGITQSPKYLFRKEGQNVTLSCEQNLNHDAMYWYRQDPGQGLRLIYYSQIVNDFQKGDIAEGYSVSREKKESFPLTVTSAQKNPTAFYLCASSITNEQFFGPGTRLTVL.

This chain links TRBV7-2 with TRBJ1-2, with TRBD1 matching over 7 bases. V was pared by 5 bases and J by 5 bases, with 11 bases of the junction left unmatched. The CDR3 loop spans 15 amino acids. Germline CDR1 reads SGHTA; CDR2 reads FQGNSA. CDR3 loop: CASSPWGGGNYGYTF. The CDR3 coding sequence is TGTGCCAGCAGCCCCTGGGGAGGGGGCAATTATGGCTACACCTTC.

This clonotype is a singleton in its sample. The chain is built from TRBV20-1 and TRBJ1-5; D is undetermined. Deletions cut 6 bases from V and 3 bases from J, with 12 bases between. Germline CDR1 reads DFQATT; CDR2 reads SNEGSKA (reference sequence). This CDR3 is 13 amino acids long. The CDR3 DNA reads TGCAGTGCCATAGCCCAGCTCAATCAGCCCCAGCATTTT. Translating it yields CSAIAQLNQPQHF.

This clonotype was seen a handful of times. This sequence joins TRBV10-3 and TRBJ1-1; D gene unclear. This CDR3 spans 14 amino acids. Germline V CDR1 and CDR2: ENHRY, SYGVKD. V was cut by 0 bases and J by 5 bases, with 10 bases left in between. In DNA, the CDR3 is TGTGCCATCAGTGAGTCGAATGGGAGGACTGAAGCTTTCTTT. Amino acid sequence: CAISESNGRTEAFF.

The CDR3 spells CASSSPPATGATGELFF. Written as DNA, the CDR3 is TGTGCCAGCAGTTCGCCCCCGGCTACAGGTGCAACCGGGGAGCTGTTTTTT. J is TRBJ2-2 and V is TRBV27, with D maybe TRBD1 (5 bases). This CDR3 spans 17 amino acids. The V end was cut by 4 bases, the J end by 5 bases, with 20 bases between. CDR1 is MNHEY and CDR2 is SMNVEV in the germline V gene (reference sequence).

This chain uses TRBV19 with TRBJ1-5, with D hard to call. CDR3 length: 15 residues. Germline V gene lookup returns CDR1 LNHDA and CDR2 SQIVND (reference sequence). Trimming shortened V by 5 bases and J by 0 bases, and 11 bases separated the two germline ends. CDR3 DNA: TGTGCCAGTAGTTCCGACACGAATAGCAATCAGCCCCAGCATTTT. It translates to CASSSDTNSNQPQHF.

The rearrangement uses TRBV19 and TRBJ2-4; D is unclear. V was pared by 8 bases and J by 0 bases, with 8 bases between. Germline V gives CDR1 LNHDA, CDR2 SQIVND (reference sequence). This CDR3 has 13 amino acids. CDR3 nucleotides: TGTGCCAGTCTGGAGTTAGCCAAAAACATTCAGTACTTC. Protein: CASLELAKNIQYF. Together with reference TRBV19 and TRBJ2-4, the CDR3 gives the full variable domain: DGGITQSPKYLFRKEGQNVTLSCEQNLNHDAMYWYRQDPGQGLRLIYYSQIVNDFQKGDIAEGYSVSREKKESFPLTVTSAQKNPTAFYLCASLELAKNIQYFGAGTRLSVL.

The chain links TRBV2 to TRBJ2-3; the match to TRBD2 covers 9 bases. V was pared by 6 bases and J by 7 bases, with 14 bases of the junction left unmatched. Germline V gene data show CDR1 as SNHLY and CDR2 as FYNNEI. The CDR3 contains 16 residues. In DNA form, the CDR3 reads TGTGCCAGCAGCCCCCGGACTAGCGTTCTGACACATACGCAGTATTTT. Amino acid sequence: CASSPRTSVLTHTQYF.

This clonotype has only one observation. This chain connects TRBV21-1 to TRBJ1-5. TRBV21-1 has pseudogene status. This CDR3 contains 16 residues. CDR3 in DNA: TGTGCCAGCGGGCATTGTGAGGAAGGCTTTAATCAGCCCCAGCATTTT. Translation gives CASGHCEEGFNQPQHF.

This clonotype was seen at least ten times. The rearrangement links TRBV25-1 to TRBJ2-5, with D unclear. Germline V lookup: CDR1 MGHDK, CDR2 SYGVNS. V dropped 3 bases and J dropped 4 bases, with 6 bases sitting between them. The CDR3 loop spans 12 amino acids. The chain's CDR3 is CASSDRRETQYF. In nucleotides, the CDR3 is TGTGCCAGCAGTGACAGGAGAGAGACCCAGTACTTC.

This clonotype was seen only a few times. This chain uses TRBV9 with TRBJ1-1; D is perhaps TRBD1 (6 bases). Per germline, CDR1 SGDLS and CDR2 YYNGEE. The CDR3 runs 14 residues. V dropped 3 bases and J dropped 3 bases, with 12 bases sitting between them. The CDR3 region is CASSAIQGDTEAFF. The CDR3 coding sequence is TGTGCCAGCAGCGCCATACAGGGTGACACTGAAGCTTTCTTT. Drawing the rest from reference TRBV9 and TRBJ1-1, the complete variable domain is DSGVTQTPKHLITATGQRVTLRCSPRSGDLSVYWYQQSLDQGLQFLIQYYNGEERAKGNILERFSAQQFPDLHSELNLSSLELGDSALYFCASSAIQGDTEAFFGQGTRLTVV.

This clonotype was counted between two and nine times. The chain joins TRBV10-3 to TRBJ1-5; no firm D call. The CDR3 length is 13 residues. The V end lost 4 bases, the J end lost 6 bases, and 10 bases lay between the germline ends. Per the germline V gene, CDR1 is ENHRY and CDR2 is SYGVKD. The CDR3 loop is CAISGVGSQPQHF. The CDR3, as DNA: TGTGCCATCAGTGGTGTGGGAAGTCAGCCCCAGCATTTT.

The CDR3 bases are TGTGCCAGCAGCTCGGGACTAGTGGTCCCGTTCTTC. Translated, it gives CASSSGLVVPFF. The genes are TRBV3-1 and TRBJ2-1; 8 bases are shared with TRBD2. Germline lookup yields CDR1 LGHDT and CDR2 YNNKEL (reference sequence). J was trimmed by 15 bases and V by 5 bases; bases with no gene match: 9. This CDR3 has 12 residues.

This clonotype was seen once. The chain recombines TRBV6-1 with TRBJ2-1, with 11 positions matching TRBD2. The V gene's germline CDR1 is MNHNS and CDR2 SASEGT. J was trimmed by 7 bases and V by 6 bases; bases with no gene match: 8. This CDR3 region has 15 residues. The CDR3 region is CASSTTSGSGNEQFF. CDR3 nucleotides: TGTGCCAGCAGCACCACTAGCGGGAGTGGGAATGAGCAGTTCTTC.

The chain couples TRBV29-1 to TRBJ2-3; 9 positions agree with TRBD2. The V gene's germline CDR1 is SQVTM and CDR2 ANQGSEA. The CDR3 loop spans 16 amino acids. With 3 bases clipped from V and 1 base from J, the junction kept 8 bases outside the gene matches. In DNA form, the CDR3 reads TGCAGCGTTGACCGGTTGCGGGAGGGTGGCACAGATACGCAGTATTTT. Its translation: CSVDRLREGGTDTQYF.

This clonotype appeared a few times. V usage is TRBV5-1 and J usage is TRBJ2-2; D ambiguous. The germline gives CDR1 SGHRS, CDR2 YFSETQ. V was pared by 0 bases and J by 3 bases, with 9 bases between. CDR3 size: 15 residues. The CDR3 protein is CASSLETSDTGELFF. CDR3 coding DNA: TGCGCCAGCAGCTTGGAAACGTCGGACACCGGGGAGCTGTTTTTT.

This chain links TRBV20-1 with TRBJ2-1; 16 bases agree with TRBD2. The CDR3 spans 20 residues. The V segment lost 0 bases and the J segment 4 bases; nucleotides outside the gene matches: 12. The germline gives CDR1 DFQATT, CDR2 SNEGSKA (reference sequence). The CDR3 DNA follows: TGCAGTGCTAGAGACACCTCGGGACTAGCGGGAGGGCCGAGGTACAATGAGCAGTTCTTC. Translation: CSARDTSGLAGGPRYNEQFF.

This clonotype was recorded a few times. The chain employs TRBV25-1 and TRBJ2-4, with D uncertain. This CDR3 region has 14 residues. The germline gives CDR1 MGHDK, CDR2 SYGVNS. V lost 5 bases, J lost 7 bases, and 15 bases lay in between. CDR3 amino acids: CASSLEAPDNIQYF. Here the CDR3 DNA reads TGTGCCAGCAGTCTAGAAGCGCCCGACAACATTCAGTACTTC.

The chain recombines TRBV5-1 with TRBJ1-2; the D gene is possibly TRBD1 (6 bases). V shed 4 bases and J shed 4 bases, with 11 bases lying between them. Germline lookup yields CDR1 SGHRS and CDR2 YFSETQ. The CDR3 is 13 residues long. The CDR3 region is CASSLGDIYGYTF. In DNA form, the CDR3 reads TGCGCCAGCAGCCTCGGGGACATCTATGGCTACACCTTC.

This clonotype was recorded a few times. V gene TRBV20-1 combines with J gene TRBJ2-5; the D is unclear. Germline CDR1 DFQATT, CDR2 SNEGSKA (reference sequence). The CDR3 runs to 11 residues. Trimming stripped 5 bases from V and 0 bases from J, with 4 bases between. CDR3 amino acids: CSAQYQETQYF. DNA of the CDR3: TGCAGTGCTCAATACCAAGAGACCCAGTACTTC.

This clonotype came up a few times. V gene TRBV29-1 combines with J gene TRBJ1-3; no definite D call. The CDR3 is 13 amino acids. V lost 3 bases, J lost 8 bases, and 14 bases lay in between. Germline V gene lookup returns CDR1 SQVTM and CDR2 ANQGSEA. In nucleotides, the CDR3 is TGCAGCGTTGAGCTCCCCGGCGCGGACACCATATATTTT. Its translation: CSVELPGADTIYF.

V usage is TRBV20-1 and J usage is TRBJ1-4; TRBD1 might be the D (6 bases). The V gene's germline CDR1 is DFQATT and CDR2 SNEGSKA (reference sequence). The CDR3 is 14 amino acids. Trimming pared 5 bases from V and 6 bases from J, leaving 16 bases between. For the CDR3, the DNA is TGCAGTGCTGATCCTGGGGAGGGGGATGAAAAACTGTTTTTT. As protein: CSADPGEGDEKLFF.

J is TRBJ2-2 and V is TRBV27, with D possibly being TRBD2 (6 bases). The length of the CDR3 is 14 residues. Germline CDR1 and CDR2: MNHEY and SMNVEV (reference sequence). The germline V and J ends were trimmed by 6 bases and 1 base, with 9 bases remaining between them. The CDR3 nucleotides are TGTGCCAGCAGAATGGGACTGAACACCGGGGAGCTGTTTTTT. Translated: CASRMGLNTGELFF.